This note documents a single T cell receptor beta chain sequence. A junction boundary mismatches the germline segment, possibly from a read error. The data derive from a study of control samples from healthy donors and cancer patients. CDR3 length: 17 residues. Germline CDR1 SSHAT, CDR2 FNYEAQ (reference sequence). The table came from immunoSEQ multiplex PCR; TCRdb's copy has only in-frame clones and leaves some out. Found here are 120,000 or so clones, about 93% of them singletons; the top ten hold 2% to 2.5%. The sample consisted of blood. The chain recombines TRBV7-7 with TRBJ2-5; 8 nucleotides line up with TRBD1. The receptor was derived from a man aged 18 to 30 in good health. The CDR3: CASSLQDRGWNQETQYF. CDR3 nucleotide sequence: TGTGCTAGCAGCTTACAAGACAGGGGTTGGAACCAAGAGACCCAGTACTTC.